A single sample gave rise to the 12 T cell receptor beta chains below, sequenced in a study of blood T cells in healthy people across ages. Combining a sample-barcoded 5' primer with a J-beta primer mix, a second PCR ran for about 7 to 11 cycles. TCRdb recomputed calls from the 5' RACE reads with MiXCR, one row per CDR3 protein. The sample lists around 650,000 distinct CDR3 sequences; 32% were seen once. The sequencing input was blood. Every receptor here comes from a woman at least 80 years old in good health.

Ten or more counts support this clonotype. J is TRBJ2-1 and V is TRBV5-1; 8 nucleotides match TRBD2. Germline V gives CDR1 SGHRS, CDR2 YFSETQ. CDR3 length: 16 residues. Unmatched junction bases numbered 13, after V lost 7 bases and J lost 4 bases. The CDR3 nucleotides read TGCGCCAGCGAGCAGATTAGCGGGGAGCGGTACAATGAGCAGTTCTTC. Translating gives CASEQISGERYNEQFF.

Worth noting for this clonotype: A junction end diverges from the germline sequence, so it may reflect a read error. The chain recombines TRBV7-2 with TRBJ1-4; TRBD1 matches 7 bases. Per the germline V gene, CDR1 is SGHTA and CDR2 is FQGNSA. This CDR3 has 15 amino acids. The CDR3 DNA reads TGTGCCAGCAGCCTGGGACAGACCCCCGGAGGAAAACGGTTTTTT. This sequence encodes CASSLGQTPGGKRFF.

This clonotype came up many times. The V gene is TRBV11-1, the J gene TRBJ2-7; TRBD1 is a possible D gene (6 bases). Looked up from germline, CDR1 is SGHAT and CDR2 is FQDESV (reference sequence). The CDR3 is 15 residues long. Trimming left V 5 bases short and J 3 bases short, with 17 bases between. CDR3 nucleotide sequence: TGTGCCAGCAGCCGAACCGGGACATACCGCTACGAGCAGTACTTC. Its translation is CASSRTGTYRYEQYF.

The chain joins TRBV30 to TRBJ1-1; no definite D call. The V gene lost 4 bases and the J gene lost 0 bases, with 9 bases spanning the gap. This CDR3 spans 13 amino acids. Germline V gives CDR1 GTSNPN, CDR2 SVGIG (reference sequence). The CDR3 loop is CAWTGRMNTEAFF. CDR3 coding DNA: TGTGCCTGGACAGGTCGCATGAACACTGAAGCTTTCTTT. The complete variable domain, with remaining parts taken from reference TRBV30 and TRBJ1-1, reads SQTIHQWPATLVQPVGSPLSLECTVEGTSNPNLYWYRQAAGRGLQLLFYSVGIGQISSEVPQNLSASRPQDRQFILSSKKLLLSDSGFYLCAWTGRMNTEAFFGQGTRLTVV.

Turning to this clonotype: A much larger clone lies one base from this, so it may be a read error. The V call is TRBV11-2, the J call TRBJ2-1; 8 nucleotides match TRBD2. This CDR3 region has 17 residues. Germline CDR1 reads SGHAT; CDR2 reads FQNNGV. The CDR3 sequence: CASGLFSGGSSYNEQFF. The CDR3, as DNA: TGTGCCAGCGGCTTATTCTCGGGGGGGAGCTCCTACAATGAGCAGTTCTTC.

This clonotype came up many times. The V gene is TRBV20-1, the J gene TRBJ1-4; no definite D call. Germline CDR1 is DFQATT and CDR2 is SNEGSKA (reference sequence). Trimming stripped 6 bases from V and 5 bases from J, with 19 bases between. The CDR3 runs 15 residues. CDR3 DNA: TGCAGTGCCCTTAGTTGGTTTTCCGGGAATGAAAAACTGTTTTTT. Translated, it gives CSALSWFSGNEKLFF.

A word on this clonotype: A much larger clone sits a single nucleotide away, making a read error possible. The V and J genes are TRBV7-2 and TRBJ2-3; the D is unclear. The CDR3 extends over 15 amino acids. V lost 2 bases and J 3 bases, leaving 12 bases between the germline ends. Germline V lookup: CDR1 SGHTA, CDR2 FQGNSA. The CDR3 DNA follows: TGTGCCAGCAGCTTACAAAGCTTGGTGACAGATACGCAGTATTTT. It is translated as CASSLQSLVTDTQYF.

This clonotype appeared a few times. The chain carries TRBV9 and TRBJ2-4; 10 bases align to TRBD2. Germline CDR1 SGDLS, CDR2 YYNGEE. Trimming cost V 1 base and J 5 bases; bases outside gene matches: 6. This CDR3 has 16 residues. CDR3 sequence: CASSVRDSGGENIQYF. Here the CDR3 DNA reads TGTGCCAGCAGCGTAAGGGACAGCGGGGGGGAAAACATTCAGTACTTC.

The V gene is TRBV6-5, the J gene TRBJ2-4; no clear D. Germline CDR1 reads MNHEY; CDR2 reads SVGAGI. The V and J ends lost 0 bases and 2 bases respectively, with 11 bases between them. The CDR3 is made up of 16 amino acids. The CDR3 is CASSYSTASTKNIQYF. CDR3 bases: TGTGCCAGCAGTTACTCGACGGCCAGTACCAAAAACATTCAGTACTTC.

Points on this clonotype: This may come from a read error, since a much larger clone is one base off. This sequence joins TRBV29-1 and TRBJ2-1; possible D gene TRBD2, 8 bases. The CDR3 runs to 17 residues. The V and J ends lost 4 bases and 6 bases respectively, with 25 bases between them. Germline V gene lookup returns CDR1 SQVTM and CDR2 ANQGSEA. CDR3 coding DNA: TGCAGCGTTGCCGGACAGGTGGAGCGGGGGAATAGCAATGAGCAGTTCTTC. It yields the protein CSVAGQVERGNSNEQFF.

This clonotype was observed at least ten times. This rearrangement joins TRBV28 to TRBJ2-7; 8 positions agree with TRBD2. The CDR3 loop spans 14 amino acids. The germline gives CDR1 MDHEN, CDR2 SYDVKM. With V trimmed by 7 bases and J by 3 bases, 8 bases remained unmatched. The CDR3 loop reads CASTLGGGRYEQYF. CDR3 DNA: TGTGCCAGCACCCTCGGGGGGGGGCGCTACGAGCAGTACTTC. Combining the CDR3 with reference TRBV28 and TRBJ2-7 gives the whole variable domain DVKVTQSSRYLVKRTGEKVFLECVQDMDHENMFWYRQDPGLGLRLIYFSYDVKMKEKGDIPEGYSVSREKKERFSLILESASTNQTSMYLCASTLGGGRYEQYFGPGTRLTVT.

This clonotype was seen ten or more times. The V and J genes are TRBV29-1 and TRBJ2-5; 8 bases are a match to TRBD1. Germline lookup yields CDR1 SQVTM and CDR2 ANQGSEA. Germline trimming cut 4 bases from V and 5 bases from J; bases unmatched to any gene: 12. The CDR3 runs 15 residues. The DNA of the CDR3 is TGCAGCGTTGGCACCGGGACAGGCGATAGCGAGACCCAGTACTTC. It specifies CSVGTGTGDSETQYF.